This paragraph reports one TCR beta chain. Its antigen is not known. This sample is drawn from a study of T-cell memory formation after mild COVID-19. Study-wide results and caveats: Pre-infection memory contained some responding clones, which suggested that cross-reactive memory had joined.

Per the germline V gene, CDR1 is MRHNA and CDR2 is SNTAGT. There are 12 residues in the CDR3. V lost 11 bases and J lost 2, with 10 bases in between. TCRdb re-analysed the 5' RACE reads in MiXCR, keeping a single row per CDR3 protein. Of more than 110,000 distinct CDR3 sequences listed, approximately 25% are singletons. The chain recombines TRBV6-4 with TRBJ2-1; D possibly corresponds to TRBD1 (6 bases). Specimen: PBMCs or a T cell subset sorted from them (not recorded which). This clonotype was obtained from an adult woman who had mild COVID-19 (a few samples of this study predate the infection). Cell type and time point are not known. CDR3 bases: TGTGCCCCCAGGGGCACCTACAATGAGCAGTTCTTC. This sequence encodes CAPRGTYNEQFF.